Presented here are 25 T cell receptor beta chains from one specimen sequenced in a study of T cell responses to AZD1222 COVID-19 vaccine. Generated by immunoSEQ multiplex PCR, the TCRdb table keeps only in-frame clones and is missing some. Of about 120,000 clones listed, about 90% are singletons. The input for sequencing was peripheral blood, taken on day 0 of AZD1222 vaccination. The receptors shown here come from an adult in good health.

This clone came up once. V gene TRBV9 combines with J gene TRBJ1-2; D ambiguous. The CDR3 is 15 amino acids. Between the trimmed V and J ends, which lost 1 base and 3 bases, there was a span of 13 bases. Germline CDR1 SGDLS, CDR2 YYNGEE. The CDR3 reads CASSVLGMGDYGYTF. Here the CDR3 DNA reads TGTGCCAGCAGCGTATTAGGAATGGGAGACTATGGCTACACCTTC.

About this clone: Germline and junction disagree at one end, which may indicate a read error. This chain joins TRBV7-7 and TRBJ2-5; 11 bases are shared with TRBD2. The CDR3 extends over 15 amino acids. The germline CDR1 and CDR2 sequences are SSHAT and FNYEAQ (reference sequence). The DNA for the CDR3 is TGTGCTAGCAGCTTAGCGGGGGGGATTCGAGAGACCCAGTACTTC. This translates into CASSLAGGIRETQYF.

The V and J genes are TRBV5-4 and TRBJ2-3; D unclear. V dropped 4 bases and J dropped 0 bases, with 6 bases sitting between them. This CDR3 region has 13 residues. Germline V gives CDR1 SGHNT, CDR2 YYREEE (reference sequence). The DNA of the CDR3 is TGTGCCAGCAGCGCGGACAGCACAGATACGCAGTATTTT. Its protein is CASSADSTDTQYF. Looking up the rest from reference TRBV5-4 and TRBJ2-3 gives the full variable domain: ETGVTQSPTHLIKTRGQQVTLRCSSQSGHNTVSWYQQALGQGPQFIFQYYREEENGRGNFPPRFSGLQFPNYSSELNVNALELDDSALYLCASSADSTDTQYFGPGTRLTVL.

This clone was seen a handful of times. The chain combines TRBV5-6 with TRBJ1-1; 10 bases fit TRBD1. Germline V lookup: CDR1 SGHDT, CDR2 YYEEEE. The CDR3 is 14 amino acids. Trimming at V came to 4 bases and at J to 0 bases, leaving 0 bases not matched to a gene. The CDR3 sequence: CASSGTGVNTEAFF. CDR3 nucleotide sequence: TGTGCCAGCAGCGGGACAGGGGTGAACACTGAAGCTTTCTTT.

The chain links TRBV13 to TRBJ2-1; TRBD1 matches 7 bases. The V gene end was trimmed by 4 bases and the J gene end by 3 bases; junction bases not matched to a gene: 6. The CDR3 is 15 amino acids. Germline CDR1 PRHDT, CDR2 FYEKMQ (reference sequence). CDR3 bases: TGTGCCAGCAGCTCTAACCGGGACAGCTACAATGAGCAGTTCTTC. Amino acids: CASSSNRDSYNEQFF.

This chain joins TRBV11-1 and TRBJ2-1; D may correspond to TRBD1 or TRBD2 (5 bases each). The V gene's germline CDR1 is SGHAT and CDR2 FQDESV (reference sequence). Trimming removed 1 base from V and 4 bases from J, with 11 bases in between. The CDR3 totals 15 residues. Here the CDR3 reads CASSLEGRGYNEQFF. DNA for the CDR3: TGTGCCAGCAGCTTAGAGGGACGGGGATACAATGAGCAGTTCTTC.

V usage is TRBV5-5 and J usage is TRBJ2-3; perhaps D is TRBD1 or TRBD2 (5 bases each). V lost 0 bases to trimming and J lost 4 bases, with 12 bases between them. Germline V gives CDR1 SGHKS, CDR2 YYEKEE (reference sequence). CDR3 length equals 15 residues. The CDR3 bases are TGTGCCAGCAGCTTGGTTTGGGGGTTTGCAGATACGCAGTATTTT. It translates to CASSLVWGFADTQYF.

This sequence joins TRBV5-6 and TRBJ2-1; 7 bases are shared with TRBD2. Germline V gene lookup returns CDR1 SGHDT and CDR2 YYEEEE. J lost 0 bases, V lost 1 base, and 7 bases had no gene match. CDR3 length: 17 residues. CDR3 in DNA: TGTGCCAGCAGCTTGTCGGTGGGAGGGAGCTCCTACAATGAGCAGTTCTTC. It specifies CASSLSVGGSSYNEQFF.

The CDR3 coding sequence is TGTGCCAGCAGCTTTCAACAGCCTCTCTCACCCCTCCACTTT. This gives the protein CASSFQQPLSPLHF. The chain links TRBV7-9 to TRBJ1-6; D call uncertain. Germline V gene sequence: CDR1 SEHNR, CDR2 FQNEAQ (reference sequence). Trimming pared 3 bases from V and 10 bases from J, leaving 13 bases between. The CDR3 runs 14 residues.

The chain employs TRBV6-5 and TRBJ1-1; D is unresolved. V dropped 5 bases and J dropped 1 base, with 8 bases sitting between them. Looked up from germline, CDR1 is MNHEY and CDR2 is SVGAGI. The CDR3 length is 13 residues. The CDR3 region has the DNA TGTGCCAGCAGTCATACAAGGAACACTGAAGCTTTCTTT. It translates to CASSHTRNTEAFF.

This chain connects TRBV6-1 to TRBJ1-3; D gene unclear. There are 16 residues in the CDR3. V dropped 4 bases and J dropped 2 bases, with 15 bases sitting between them. Per the germline V gene, CDR1 is MNHNS and CDR2 is SASEGT. DNA of the CDR3: TGTGCCAGCAGTGTCGCATACAGAGCTGCTGGAAACACCATATATTTT. It specifies CASSVAYRAAGNTIYF.

V is TRBV10-3 and J is TRBJ2-1; D is unresolved. V dropped 3 bases and J dropped 9 bases, with 9 bases sitting between them. Germline V lookup: CDR1 ENHRY, CDR2 SYGVKD. This CDR3 comprises 12 residues. The CDR3, as DNA: TGTGCCATCAGTGAAGGGTGGGGTGAGCAGTTCTTC. This sequence encodes CAISEGWGEQFF.

The chain carries TRBV27 and TRBJ1-2; maybe TRBD1 (5 bases). The CDR3 consists of 15 residues. The V end lost 6 bases, the J end lost 0 bases, and 14 bases lay between the germline ends. In germline, CDR1 is MNHEY, CDR2 SMNVEV (reference sequence). The CDR3 region is CASRRGHNANYGYTF. Written as DNA, the CDR3 is TGTGCCAGCAGAAGGGGCCATAACGCTAACTATGGCTACACCTTC.

V and J are TRBV5-5 and TRBJ1-3; 7 positions agree with TRBD1. CDR3 length: 14 residues. The germline V gene has CDR1 SGHKS and CDR2 YYEKEE (reference sequence). V shed 3 bases, J shed 4 bases, and the junction held 4 bases outside the gene matches. CDR3: CASSSGGAGNTIYF. CDR3 DNA sequence: TGTGCCAGCAGCTCAGGGGGAGCGGGAAACACCATATATTTT. Supplemented by reference TRBV5-5 and TRBJ1-3, the full variable domain reads DAGVTQSPTHLIKTRGQQVTLRCSPISGHKSVSWYQQVLGQGPQFIFQYYEKEERGRGNFPDRFSARQFPNYSSELNVNALLLGDSALYLCASSSGGAGNTIYFGEGSWLTVV.

This clone was observed a single time. J is TRBJ2-3 and V is TRBV29-1; 7 bases match TRBD2. CDR3 size: 13 residues. Germline V gene lookup returns CDR1 SQVTM and CDR2 ANQGSEA. With V trimmed by 5 bases and J by 4 bases, 6 bases remained unmatched. This CDR3 is CSVSRAGADTQYF. As DNA, the CDR3 is TGCAGCGTTTCCAGGGCGGGGGCAGATACGCAGTATTTT.

V and J are TRBV30 and TRBJ1-1, with D perhaps matching TRBD1 (6 bases). The CDR3 spans 13 residues. Trimming pared 1 base from V and 2 bases from J, leaving 8 bases between. Germline CDR1 is GTSNPN and CDR2 is SVGIG (reference sequence). CDR3 protein: CAWSGQANTEAFF. CDR3 DNA sequence: TGTGCCTGGAGTGGACAGGCTAACACTGAAGCTTTCTTT.

Here the CDR3 reads CASSAGSVSYNEQFF. DNA for the CDR3: TGTGCCAGCAGCGCGGGGTCAGTCTCCTACAATGAGCAGTTCTTC. This chain links TRBV9 with TRBJ2-1, with D perhaps TRBD2 (5 bases). CDR1 SGDLS and CDR2 YYNGEE come from the germline V gene. V dropped 3 bases and J dropped 0 bases, with 10 bases sitting between them. The CDR3 is made up of 15 amino acids.

The V call is TRBV5-5, the J call TRBJ1-6; the D is unclear. The CDR3 extends over 16 amino acids. V gave up 3 bases and J gave up 1 base, with 11 bases separating them. Germline assignment: CDR1 SGHKS and CDR2 YYEKEE (reference sequence). CDR3: CASSSTLGSYNSPLHF. Here the CDR3 DNA reads TGTGCCAGCAGCTCGACATTGGGTTCCTATAATTCACCCCTCCACTTT. The complete variable domain, with remaining parts taken from reference TRBV5-5 and TRBJ1-6, reads DAGVTQSPTHLIKTRGQQVTLRCSPISGHKSVSWYQQVLGQGPQFIFQYYEKEERGRGNFPDRFSARQFPNYSSELNVNALLLGDSALYLCASSSTLGSYNSPLHFGNGTRLTVT.

CDR3 amino acids: CASSPVTGGREAFF. The DNA of the CDR3 is TGTGCCAGCTCACCGGTGACGGGCGGGAGAGAAGCTTTCTTT. The chain uses TRBV18 and TRBJ1-1; D gene ambiguous. The germline V gene encodes CDR1 KGHSH and CDR2 LQKENI. The CDR3 consists of 14 residues. Trimming stripped 3 bases from V and 8 bases from J, with 16 bases between. Together with reference TRBV18 and TRBJ1-1, the CDR3 gives the full variable domain: NAGVMQNPRHLVRRRGQEARLRCSPMKGHSHVYWYRQLPEEGLKFMVYLQKENIIDESGMPKERFSAEFPKEGPSILRIQQVVRGDSAAYFCASSPVTGGREAFFGQGTRLTVV.

This clone appeared a few times. The V call is TRBV5-4, the J call TRBJ2-5; the match to TRBD2 covers 7 bases. This CDR3 has 15 residues. V dropped 0 bases and J dropped 3; count of bases not matched to a gene: 5. Germline V CDR1 and CDR2: SGHNT, YYREEE (reference sequence). CDR3 protein: CASSLGSGSEETQYF. The CDR3 coding sequence is TGTGCCAGCAGCTTGGGTAGCGGGTCGGAAGAGACCCAGTACTTC.

This chain joins TRBV11-2 and TRBJ2-3; unclear D gene. V was cut by 6 bases and J by 3 bases, with 7 bases left in between. The CDR3 covers 12 residues. Germline V gives CDR1 SGHAT, CDR2 FQNNGV. This chain's CDR3 is CASRYITDTQYF. For the CDR3, the DNA is TGTGCCAGCAGATATATAACAGATACGCAGTATTTT. The entire variable domain, with the rest obtained from reference TRBV11-2 and TRBJ2-3, is as follows: EAGVAQSPRYKIIEKRQSVAFWCNPISGHATLYWYQQILGQGPKLLIQFQNNGVVDDSQLPKDRFSAERLKGVDSTLKIQPAKLEDSAVYLCASRYITDTQYFGPGTRLTVL.

The J gene is TRBJ2-3, the V gene TRBV28; 10 bases align to TRBD2. The V gene's germline CDR1 is MDHEN and CDR2 SYDVKM. The CDR3 extends over 16 amino acids. V lost 2 bases, J lost 2 bases, and 4 bases stayed unmatched. The CDR3 region has the DNA TGTGCCAGCAGTTTAGGGACTAGCGATATCACAGATACGCAGTATTTT. Translated: CASSLGTSDITDTQYF.

The V gene is TRBV2, the J gene TRBJ2-2; D not certain. The CDR3 runs to 13 residues. The V and J ends lost 7 bases and 1 base respectively, with 7 bases between them. The germline V gene has CDR1 SNHLY and CDR2 FYNNEI. The CDR3: CASTHQNTGELFF. The CDR3, as DNA: TGTGCCAGCACCCACCAGAACACCGGGGAGCTGTTTTTT.

The J gene is TRBJ1-1, the V gene TRBV11-3, with D unresolved. V was clipped by 5 bases and J by 0 bases, with 7 bases between them. The length of the CDR3 is 13 residues. Per the germline V gene, CDR1 is SGHNT and CDR2 is YENEEA. CDR3 residues: CASSQGMNTEAFF. Written as DNA, the CDR3 is TGTGCCAGCAGCCAAGGGATGAACACTGAAGCTTTCTTT.

The CDR3 loop is CATSEGGSKFGGGYTF. CDR3 DNA: TGTGCCACCAGTGAGGGGGGATCAAAATTTGGCGGTGGCTACACCTTC. The chain uses TRBV24-1 and TRBJ1-2; D is possibly TRBD1 (5 bases). The CDR3 sequence is 16 residues long. Germline lookup yields CDR1 KGHDR and CDR2 SFDVKD. The V and J ends lost 4 bases and 7 bases respectively, with 21 bases between them.